The clone carrying this TCR beta chain appeared a single time. Antigen specificity is unknown. The data were taken from a study of cytomegalovirus exposure and HLA in healthy donors. The study, taken as a whole, reports: Listed as cytomegalovirus-associated were 150 or so TCR beta chains. Most TCR beta V segments were productive about 90% or about 30% of the time in an earlier analysis.

A multiplex PCR was run with 60 Vbeta primers and 13 Jbeta primers. As handled by the study authors: Some 11 million of the about 80 million unique TCR beta chains counted in a later analysis were shared. Only in-frame clones appear in the TCRdb table, and some are missing; sequencing was by immunoSEQ multiplex PCR. V and J calls and clone size are as listed in that table; D and trimming were resolved from the DNA. Found here are around 130,000 clones, 70% to 80% of them singletons; the top ten hold approximately 1.2%. J gave up 8 bases and V 2 bases, and 8 bases lay outside the gene matches. Germline CDR1 MDHEN, CDR2 SYDVKM. This CDR3 is built from 14 residues.

The source of this sequence is a man between 45 and 60 years old in good health and CMV-seronegative. The chain couples TRBV28 to TRBJ1-1; TRBD1 matches at 7 bases. The material sequenced was PBMCs. This chain's CDR3 is CASSLPDRDGEAFF. The DNA of the CDR3 is TGTGCCAGCAGTTTACCCGACAGGGATGGAGAAGCTTTCTTT.